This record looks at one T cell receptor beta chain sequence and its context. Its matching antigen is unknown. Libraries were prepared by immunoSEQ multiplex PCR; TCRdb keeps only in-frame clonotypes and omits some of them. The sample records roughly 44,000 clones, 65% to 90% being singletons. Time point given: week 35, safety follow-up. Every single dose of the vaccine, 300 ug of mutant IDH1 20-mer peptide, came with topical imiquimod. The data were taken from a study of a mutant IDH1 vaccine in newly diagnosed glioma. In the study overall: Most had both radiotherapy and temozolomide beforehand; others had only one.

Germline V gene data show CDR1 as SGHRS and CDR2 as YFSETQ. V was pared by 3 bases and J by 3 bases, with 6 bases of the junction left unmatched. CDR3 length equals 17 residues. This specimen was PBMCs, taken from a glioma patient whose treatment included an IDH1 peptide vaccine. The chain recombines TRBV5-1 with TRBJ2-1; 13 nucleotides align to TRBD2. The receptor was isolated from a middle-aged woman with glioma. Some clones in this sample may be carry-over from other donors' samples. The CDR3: CASSYNGLAGVYNEQFF. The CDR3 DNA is TGCGCCAGCAGCTACAACGGACTAGCGGGAGTCTACAATGAGCAGTTCTTC.